This TCR beta chain was identified in a study of blood T cell repertoires in COVID-19. Study-level background: Italy, Spain and the United States were the sources of the convalescent and acute COVID-19 samples. From T cells, B-cell-depleted T cells, or PBMCs came the material, which was cDNA or gDNA.

V lost 5 bases to trimming and J lost 8 bases, with 18 bases between them. Germline V gene sequence: CDR1 SGHAT, CDR2 FQNNGV. The CDR3 covers 15 residues. Under the authors' procedure: Amplification with reference gene primers provided the estimates of nucleated cell counts. Using immunoSEQ multiplex PCR, the repertoire was profiled, and TCRdb retains in-frame clones only, with some absent. That table gives V, J and clone size, and the DNA gave D and trimming. The sample has 200,000 to 300,000 clones, roughly 80% seen once. The clonotype was recovered from a woman aged 55-70 years with active or convalescent COVID-19. The V gene is TRBV11-2, the J gene TRBJ2-2, with D possibly matching TRBD1 (5 bases). Sequencing input: peripheral blood. The CDR3 loop reads CASSQSLGLEGELFF. The CDR3, as DNA: TGTGCCAGCAGCCAGTCCTTGGGGCTTGAGGGGGAGCTGTTTTTT.